The rows below give T cell receptor beta chains drawn from one sample of a study of T cell changes during pregnancy in multiple sclerosis. TCRdb keeps only in-frame clones here, not all; method: immunoSEQ multiplex PCR. The sample shows 36,000 or so clones, approximately 90% of them seen only once. The sample consisted of CD4+ T cells from peripheral blood mononuclear cells, taken in the first trimester of pregnancy. These receptors were obtained from a female donor with multiple sclerosis, enrolled in a pregnancy study. CDR3s include the opening cysteine and the closing phenylalanine or tryptophan. A D gene is named only where the DNA matches it firmly. Part of the rows lack a size; the others show once, few, many or a class for expanded clones.

d_call	clone_size	j_call	v_call	cdr3_nt	cdr3_aa
-	-	TRBJ1-2	TRBV5-1	TGCGCCAGCAGCATCCAGAGCGACTATGGCTACACCTTC	CASSIQSDYGYTF
-	-	TRBJ1-2	TRBV6-1	TGTGCCAGCAGTGAAGTTAGGCGGTACTATGGCTACACCTTC	CASSEVRRYYGYTF
TRBD1	-	TRBJ2-7	TRBV23-1	TGCGCCAGCAGTCAACCGGGACAGGGCGTCGAGCAGTACTTC	CASSQPGQGVEQYF
-	-	TRBJ2-7	TRBV28	TGTGCCAGCAGTTTAATAGGTGCGGATTACTACGAGCAGTACTTC	CASSLIGADYYEQYF
-	-	TRBJ2-1	TRBV9	TGTGCCAGCACTCGACTCCTTGACAATGAGCAGTTCTTC	CASTRLLDNEQFF
TRBD1	-	TRBJ2-3	TRBV7-3	TGTGCCAGCAGCCCCGGCAGGGGGCAAGTAGATACGCAGTATTTT	CASSPGRGQVDTQYF
-	once	TRBJ2-2	TRBV19	TGTGCCAGTAGTGCGGACAGTACGAACACCGGGGAGCTGTTTTTT	CASSADSTNTGELFF
TRBD1	-	TRBJ2-1	TRBV6-5	TGTGCCAGCAGTTACTCCTGGACAGGTGGAAACAATGAGCAGTTCTTC	CASSYSWTGGNNEQFF
TRBD1	-	TRBJ2-7	TRBV27	TGTGCCAGCAGGTCCGGACAGGGTGGTTCATACGAGCAGTACTTC	CASRSGQGGSYEQYF
TRBD2	once	TRBJ2-3	TRBV15	TGTGCCACCAGCAGAGTTCTAGCGGAGGGGACAGATACGCAGTATTTT	CATSRVLAEGTDTQYF
TRBD1	few	TRBJ1-1	TRBV5-1	TGCGCCAGCAGCTTGAGTGGGACAGGGAACACTGAAGCTTTCTTT	CASSLSGTGNTEAFF
TRBD2	-	TRBJ2-3	TRBV19	TGTGCCAGTAGTGCCAGGACTAGTGTAGGGGCAGATACGCAGTATTTT	CASSARTSVGADTQYF
TRBD2	-	TRBJ2-4	TRBV7-2	TGTGCCAGCAGCTTAAGTAGCGGGAATTACATTCAGTACTTC	CASSLSSGNYIQYF
-	-	TRBJ1-5	TRBV30	TGTGCCTGGAGTGCCCCAACAGGACAGTTAAGGCCCCAGCATTTT	CAWSAPTGQLRPQHF
-	-	TRBJ2-3	TRBV4-1	TGCGCCAGCAGCCAAGATGTAAGTGGGCTGGGCTACTCTAGCACAGATACGCAGTATTTT	CASSQDVSGLGYSSTDTQYF
-	-	TRBJ2-7	TRBV6-1	TGTGCCAGCAGTGAAGAAGGGGCGGTCGAGCGGGTAGCGGAGGAGCAGTACTTC	CASSEEGAVERVAEEQYF